The entry that follows covers one T cell receptor beta chain sequence. Its antigen remains unknown. This sample is part of a study of shared clonotypes between healthy human individuals. Study context: A couple of women and a few men aged 18 to 49 made up the donors. General study results and limits: It was expected that sequencing depth would affect clonotype sharing among donors.

All donors were healthy HIV-negative adults lacking recent acute infections or vaccinations. TCRdb keeps only in-frame clones here, not all; method: immunoSEQ multiplex PCR. The sample carries millions of clones, about 95% recorded once. The sequenced sample consisted of naive CD4+ T cells sorted from blood. Subset specified: CD45RA+ positively selected. This TCR came from a man between 18 and 29 years old in good health.

The CDR3: CASSGRGGTDTQYF. CDR3 bases: TGTGCCAGCAGTGGCCGGGGGGGCACAGATACGCAGTATTTT. The J gene is TRBJ2-3, the V gene TRBV2, with 7 bases lining up with TRBD2. With V trimmed by 4 bases and J by 1 base, 2 bases remained unmatched. The CDR3 length is 14 residues. Germline CDR1 is SNHLY and CDR2 is FYNNEI.